This passage covers 4 T cell receptor beta chains from one sample sequenced in a study of control samples from healthy donors and cancer patients. Sequencing used immunoSEQ multiplex PCR; TCRdb keeps in-frame clones, though not all of them. The sample includes over 150,000 clones, 96% of them seen just once. The source material was blood. The receptor set was obtained from a woman in her twenties or thirties in good health.

The chain uses TRBV18 and TRBJ2-4; 7 bases are shared with TRBD2. CDR1 KGHSH and CDR2 LQKENI come from the germline V gene. J was trimmed by 2 bases and V by 2 bases; bases with no gene match: 3. This CDR3 region has 15 residues. The CDR3 is CASSPGRDTKNIQYF. CDR3 DNA: TGTGCCAGCTCACCAGGGAGGGATACCAAAAACATTCAGTACTTC.

The chain joins TRBV29-1 to TRBJ1-1; D remains ambiguous. The CDR3 loop spans 11 amino acids. Germline V gives CDR1 SQVTM, CDR2 ANQGSEA. V was cut by 0 bases and J by 9 bases, with 8 bases left in between. CDR3 nucleotides: TGCAGCGTTGAAGATCCAGGAAAAGCTTTCTTT. Its translation: CSVEDPGKAFF. The full variable domain, rest sourced from reference TRBV29-1 and TRBJ1-1, is SAVISQKPSRDICQRGTSLTIQCQVDSQVTMMFWYRQQPGQSLTLIATANQGSEATYESGFVIDKFPISRPNLTFSTLTVSNMSPEDSSIYLCSVEDPGKAFFGQGTRLTVV.

The chain employs TRBV7-6 and TRBJ2-3; 8 bases match TRBD2. The CDR3 runs 18 residues. V lost 3 bases, J lost 0 bases, and 11 bases stayed unmatched. CDR1 is SGHVS and CDR2 is FNYEAQ in the germline V gene. The CDR3 region has the DNA TGTGCCAGCAGCTTTGGTCTCACTAGCGGACGAAGCACAGATACGCAGTATTTT. Residues: CASSFGLTSGRSTDTQYF.

The chain is built from TRBV19 and TRBJ1-1; 7 bases are a match to TRBD1. The CDR3 runs 15 residues. V shed 4 bases and J 2 bases; nucleotides not matched to a gene: 7. Germline-derived CDR1 and CDR2 are LNHDA and SQIVND (reference sequence). The CDR3 reads CASSKTGVLNTEAFF. In DNA, the CDR3 is TGTGCCAGTAGTAAAACAGGGGTCTTAAACACTGAAGCTTTCTTT.